This entry lists 10 T cell receptor beta chains sequenced from one sample in a study of T-cell memory formation after mild COVID-19. One entry per CDR3 protein, called by TCRdb with MiXCR from the 5' RACE reads. The sample includes under 85,000 distinct CDR3 sequences, approximately 15% seen only once; the top ten take roughly a third. Sequenced sample: PBMCs or a T cell subset sorted from them (not recorded which). These receptors all stem from an adult woman who had mild COVID-19 (a few samples of this study predate the infection). Cell type and time point are not known.

The rearrangement links TRBV2 to TRBJ1-5; weak D call: TRBD1 (5 bases). Germline V gene lookup returns CDR1 SNHLY and CDR2 FYNNEI. V dropped 3 bases and J dropped 7 bases, with 16 bases sitting between them. There are 15 residues in the CDR3. CDR3 region: CASSDVRQGYQPQHF. The CDR3 DNA is TGTGCCAGCAGTGATGTGCGGCAGGGCTACCAGCCCCAGCATTTT.

The gene calls are TRBV7-9 and TRBJ2-7; no definite D call. CDR1 and CDR2 (germline): SEHNR, FQNEAQ (reference sequence). This CDR3 is built from 13 residues. Trimming cost V 3 bases and J 3 bases, with 9 bases left between them. The CDR3 DNA reads TGTGCCAGCAGCTTTTCGACGGACTACGAGCAGTACTTC. As protein: CASSFSTDYEQYF.

This clonotype was observed a handful of times. The V call is TRBV6-2 or TRBV6-3, the J call TRBJ2-3, with D possibly TRBD2 on 5 matching bases. CDR3 size: 13 residues. Germline CDR1 and CDR2: MNHEY and SVGEGT. V gave up 6 bases and J gave up 1 base, with 8 bases separating them. The DNA of the CDR3 is TGTGCCAGCAGGCTCGGGGGCACAGATACGCAGTATTTT. As protein: CASRLGGTDTQYF.

The DNA of the CDR3 is TGCAGCGTTGCCCTCAGGAGGAACACCGGGGAGCTGTTTTTT. The encoded protein is CSVALRRNTGELFF. V gene TRBV29-1 combines with J gene TRBJ2-2; no reliable D call. Germline V lookup: CDR1 SQVTM, CDR2 ANQGSEA. This CDR3 spans 14 amino acids. V shed 4 bases and J shed 1 base, with 10 bases lying between them.

V and J are TRBV6-1 and TRBJ2-3; the match to TRBD2 covers 9 bases. Germline V lookup: CDR1 MNHNS, CDR2 SASEGT. There are 15 residues in the CDR3. The J segment lost 1 base and the V segment lost 2 bases, leaving 1 base of the junction unmatched. The CDR3 reads CASSEIAGGTDTQYF. The CDR3 coding sequence is TGTGCCAGCAGTGAAATAGCGGGGGGCACAGATACGCAGTATTTT.

This clonotype was seen a handful of times. CDR3 bases: TGTGCCAGCAGTCCCGGACTAGCGGGGCCCGACGGAAAAGAGCAGTACTTC. Its protein is CASSPGLAGPDGKEQYF. The gene calls are TRBV12-3 or TRBV12-4 and TRBJ2-7, with TRBD2 identical over 12 bases. J gave up 7 bases and V 5 bases, and 15 bases lay outside the gene matches. This CDR3 spans 17 amino acids.

This chain connects TRBV19 to TRBJ1-2; D may be TRBD1 (5 bases). Trimming took 3 bases from V and 8 from J, leaving 10 bases between them. This CDR3 spans 12 amino acids. Germline V gene lookup returns CDR1 LNHDA and CDR2 SQIVND (reference sequence). The CDR3 protein is CASSIGTPGYTF. CDR3 nucleotides: TGTGCCAGTAGTATCGGGACTCCGGGCTACACCTTC.

The rearrangement uses TRBV2 and TRBJ1-5; D is possibly TRBD1 (6 bases). Germline CDR1 and CDR2: SNHLY and FYNNEI. The germline V and J ends were trimmed by 5 bases and 6 bases, with 20 bases remaining between them. The CDR3 totals 16 residues. The chain's CDR3 is CASSNTGLGGSQPQHF. CDR3 in DNA: TGTGCCAGCAGTAATACAGGGTTGGGTGGGTCTCAGCCCCAGCATTTT.

This clonotype was observed a handful of times. The rearrangement links TRBV4-3 to TRBJ2-1, with a tentative D call TRBD2 (5 bases). The V gene lost 1 base and the J gene lost 2 bases, with 15 bases spanning the gap. Germline V gives CDR1 LGHNA, CDR2 YSLEER. The CDR3 spans 17 residues. CDR3 nucleotides: TGCGCCAGCAGCCAAGTTTGGAGCGGTCTTCCCTACAATGAGCAGTTCTTC. Its protein is CASSQVWSGLPYNEQFF.

This chain connects TRBV27 to TRBJ2-3, with 7 bases matching TRBD2. V lost 3 bases to trimming and J lost 0 bases; unmatched junction nucleotides: 3. Germline loops: CDR1 MNHEY, CDR2 SMNVEV (reference sequence). The CDR3 has 15 amino acids. CDR3 sequence (DNA): TGTGCCAGCAGTTTCGCTAGCGGAAGCACAGATACGCAGTATTTT. Translation: CASSFASGSTDTQYF.